This entry lists 10 T cell receptor beta chains sequenced from one sample in a study of blood T cell repertoires in COVID-19. This table comes from immunoSEQ multiplex PCR, and its TCRdb copy is limited to in-frame clones, with some not included. The sample records just under 20,000 clones, more than 85% being singletons. Material for sequencing was peripheral blood. The origin of the receptors is a woman aged 45-65 years with active COVID-19.

This chain uses TRBV13 with TRBJ2-3, with D perhaps matching TRBD2 (5 bases). Trimming removed 6 bases from V and 3 bases from J, with 16 bases in between. Germline assignment: CDR1 PRHDT and CDR2 FYEKMQ (reference sequence). The CDR3 runs to 15 residues. CDR3 sequence: CASSLSASRTDTQYF. CDR3 sequence (DNA): TGTGCCAGCAGTCTTAGCGCGTCCAGGACAGATACGCAGTATTTT.

The chain is built from TRBV6-5 and TRBJ1-6; 8 bases line up with TRBD1. This CDR3 is built from 14 residues. V shed 6 bases and J 10 bases; nucleotides not matched to a gene: 8. Per the germline V gene, CDR1 is MNHEY and CDR2 is SVGAGI. In nucleotides, the CDR3 is TGTGCCAGCAGCTCATCAGGGGGCGGCTCACCCCTCCACTTT. This sequence encodes CASSSSGGGSPLHF.

The chain uses TRBV27 and TRBJ1-6; 8 bases align to TRBD1. V lost 5 bases and J lost 6; bases outside the gene matches: 6. This CDR3 has 15 residues. The germline gives CDR1 MNHEY, CDR2 SMNVEV (reference sequence). CDR3: CASSISGQANSPLHF. The DNA for the CDR3 is TGTGCCAGCAGTATCTCGGGACAGGCTAATTCACCCCTCCACTTT.

The gene calls are TRBV9 and TRBJ2-1; 9 nucleotides match TRBD2. The CDR3 has 17 amino acids. V was clipped by 0 bases and J by 8 bases; unmatched bases: 12. Germline V gives CDR1 SGDLS, CDR2 YYNGEE. CDR3 loop: CASSVVGWGGRGDEQFF. The CDR3 DNA sequence: TGTGCCAGCAGCGTAGTAGGTTGGGGCGGGAGGGGAGATGAGCAGTTCTTC. Drawing the rest from reference TRBV9 and TRBJ2-1, the complete variable domain is DSGVTQTPKHLITATGQRVTLRCSPRSGDLSVYWYQQSLDQGLQFLIQYYNGEERAKGNILERFSAQQFPDLHSELNLSSLELGDSALYFCASSVVGWGGRGDEQFFGPGTRLTVL.

The chain recombines TRBV30 with TRBJ2-2, with a possible D match to TRBD1 (5 bases). V shed 3 bases and J shed 3 bases, with 8 bases lying between them. The CDR3 is 13 amino acids. CDR1 and CDR2 from the germline V gene are GTSNPN and SVGIG (reference sequence). CDR3 sequence (DNA): TGTGCCTGGAGGGACACCTACACCGGGGAGCTGTTTTTT. Residues: CAWRDTYTGELFF. The full variable domain, rest sourced from reference TRBV30 and TRBJ2-2, is SQTIHQWPATLVQPVGSPLSLECTVEGTSNPNLYWYRQAAGRGLQLLFYSVGIGQISSEVPQNLSASRPQDRQFILSSKKLLLSDSGFYLCAWRDTYTGELFFGEGSRLTVL.

The rearrangement joins TRBV19 to TRBJ2-1; a weak D match, TRBD2 (6 bases). CDR1 and CDR2 (germline): LNHDA, SQIVND (reference sequence). The CDR3 is made up of 16 amino acids. V was shortened by 6 bases and J by 4 bases, with 19 bases between the two germline ends. CDR3 sequence (DNA): TGTGCCAGTAGGCCAGGCGAGGAGGGCCTTTACAATGAGCAGTTCTTC. Residues: CASRPGEEGLYNEQFF.

The rearrangement joins TRBV28 to TRBJ2-5; tentatively, D is TRBD2 (6 bases). The length of the CDR3 is 17 residues. Looked up from germline, CDR1 is MDHEN and CDR2 is SYDVKM. V was shortened by 2 bases and J by 5 bases, with 21 bases between the two germline ends. CDR3 coding DNA: TGTGCCAGCAGTTTAGGAACAGTCGCGGGAAGCAGGGAGACCCAGTACTTC. This translates into CASSLGTVAGSRETQYF.

J is TRBJ1-6 and V is TRBV2; TRBD1 might be the D (6 bases). CDR3 length equals 15 residues. The germline V and J ends were trimmed by 3 bases and 7 bases, with 13 bases remaining between them. Germline-derived CDR1 and CDR2 are SNHLY and FYNNEI. For the CDR3, the DNA is TGTGCCAGCAGTGATTCCGGACAGTGGAATTCACCCCTCCACTTT. Translation: CASSDSGQWNSPLHF.

The gene calls are TRBV5-6 and TRBJ1-1, with 7 bases matching TRBD1. The length of the CDR3 is 18 residues. Germline loops: CDR1 SGHDT, CDR2 YYEEEE. The V segment lost 2 bases and the J segment 0 bases; nucleotides outside the gene matches: 13. CDR3 amino acids: CASSFSPMRGQMNTEAFF. The CDR3 coding sequence is TGTGCCAGCAGCTTTTCCCCAATGAGGGGGCAAATGAACACTGAAGCTTTCTTT.

The chain has TRBV5-1 and TRBJ1-2, with 10 bases lining up with TRBD1. With V trimmed by 7 bases and J by 7 bases, 4 bases remained unmatched. Germline loops: CDR1 SGHRS, CDR2 YFSETQ. This CDR3 region has 12 residues. CDR3: CASGQGGRGYTF. CDR3 DNA: TGCGCCAGCGGACAGGGGGGACGTGGCTACACCTTC.